Listed here are 8 T cell receptor beta chains from one sample, sequenced in a study of T cells after yellow fever vaccination. TCRdb re-analysed the 5' RACE reads in MiXCR, keeping a single row per CDR3 protein. In the table there are around 68,000 distinct CDR3 sequences, 7.3% of which are singletons. The specimen comprised CD8+ T cells sorted from PBMCs, sampled less than 11 days after the first yellow fever vaccination. The source of these receptors is a man younger than 35 who received the YFV17D yellow fever vaccine.

V gene TRBV4-3 combines with J gene TRBJ2-2; D tentatively reads TRBD1 or TRBD2 (6 bases each). Trimming removed 0 bases at V and 7 bases at J, with 24 bases between. The germline V gene encodes CDR1 LGHNA and CDR2 YSLEER. The CDR3 spans 19 residues. CDR3 residues: CASSQEYIFTGRGGGELFF. CDR3 bases: TGCGCCAGCAGCCAAGAGTATATCTTTACGGGCAGGGGAGGCGGGGAGCTGTTTTTT.

This clonotype came up many times. The V call is TRBV7-2, the J call TRBJ2-3; 13 bases align to TRBD2. The CDR3 totals 17 residues. Germline assignment: CDR1 SGHTA and CDR2 FQGNSA. Germline trimming cut 3 bases from V and 3 bases from J; bases unmatched to any gene: 6. The CDR3 sequence: CASSFLRLAGGTDTQYF. The DNA for the CDR3 is TGTGCCAGCAGCTTCCTCCGACTAGCGGGGGGTACAGATACGCAGTATTTT. Full variable domain (rest looked up from reference TRBV7-2 and TRBJ2-3): GAGVSQSPSNKVTEKGKDVELRCDPISGHTALYWYRQSLGQGLEFLIYFQGNSAPDKSGLPSDRFSAERTGGSVSTLTIQRTQQEDSAVYLCASSFLRLAGGTDTQYFGPGTRLTVL.

In its sample, this clonotype was seen a few times. The chain uses TRBV5-1 and TRBJ2-3, with 9 positions matching TRBD2. Germline lookup yields CDR1 SGHRS and CDR2 YFSETQ. The CDR3 extends over 16 amino acids. V gave up 0 bases and J gave up 4 bases; unmatched junction bases: 6. In DNA form, the CDR3 reads TGCGCCAGCAGCTTGGATGCGGGGGGGCCGCCAGATACGCAGTATTTT. This codes for CASSLDAGGPPDTQYF. Full variable domain (outside the CDR3, taken from reference TRBV5-1 and TRBJ2-3): KAGVTQTPRYLIKTRGQQVTLSCSPISGHRSVSWYQQTPGQGLQFLFEYFSETQRNKGNFPGRFSGRQFSNSRSEMNVSTLELGDSALYLCASSLDAGGPPDTQYFGPGTRLTVL.

The J gene is TRBJ2-7, the V gene TRBV7-9, with D possibly matching TRBD2 (5 bases). Trimming took 5 bases from V and 2 from J, leaving 19 bases between them. This CDR3 has 16 residues. In germline, CDR1 is SEHNR, CDR2 FQNEAQ (reference sequence). CDR3 sequence (DNA): TGTGCCAGCAGCCCGATGGCCGGGATCCGCGCCTACGAGCAGTACTTC. It specifies CASSPMAGIRAYEQYF.

This clonotype appeared many times. This CDR3 reads CASSLGPQGHQPQHF. Written as DNA, the CDR3 is TGTGCCAGCAGTTTAGGTCCGCAGGGCCATCAGCCCCAGCATTTT. The gene calls are TRBV12-3 or TRBV12-4 and TRBJ1-5; D might be TRBD1 (5 bases). V was clipped by 1 base and J by 5 bases, with 12 bases between them. CDR3 length equals 15 residues.

This clonotype was observed many times. The genes are TRBV5-1 and TRBJ1-2, with D possibly being TRBD1 (6 bases). V was clipped by 4 bases and J by 4 bases, with 14 bases between them. Germline CDR1 is SGHRS and CDR2 is YFSETQ. The CDR3 is 14 residues long. The CDR3 is CASSSRVRGYGYTF. Written as DNA, the CDR3 is TGCGCCAGCAGCAGCAGGGTCAGGGGCTATGGCTACACCTTC.

This sequence joins TRBV4-1 and TRBJ1-1, with D hard to call. Trimming stripped 0 bases from V and 5 bases from J, with 16 bases between. CDR3 size: 16 residues. Per the germline V gene, CDR1 is MGHRA and CDR2 is YSYEKL. CDR3 nucleotides: TGCGCCAGCAGCCAAGATGGTCTTCTTCCCCCAACTGAAGCTTTCTTT. It translates to CASSQDGLLPPTEAFF.

This clonotype was observed a few times. The chain combines TRBV4-1 with TRBJ2-2, with unresolved D. There are 14 residues in the CDR3. V gave up 4 bases and J gave up 1 base, with 7 bases separating them. The germline CDR1 and CDR2 sequences are MGHRA and YSYEKL. The CDR3 bases are TGCGCCAGCAGCCCGGCGGTGAACACCGGGGAGCTGTTTTTT. Translating it yields CASSPAVNTGELFF.